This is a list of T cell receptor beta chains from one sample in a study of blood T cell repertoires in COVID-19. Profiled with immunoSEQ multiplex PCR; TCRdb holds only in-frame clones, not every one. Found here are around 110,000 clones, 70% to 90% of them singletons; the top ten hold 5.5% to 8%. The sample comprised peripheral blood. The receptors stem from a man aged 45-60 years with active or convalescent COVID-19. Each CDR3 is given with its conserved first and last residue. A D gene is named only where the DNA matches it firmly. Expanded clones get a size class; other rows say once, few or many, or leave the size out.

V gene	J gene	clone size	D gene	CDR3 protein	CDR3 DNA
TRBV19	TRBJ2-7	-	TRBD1	CASSLRQGAYEQYF	TGTGCCAGTAGTCTCCGGCAGGGGGCCTACGAGCAGTACTTC
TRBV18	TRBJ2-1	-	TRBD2	CASSPVRLAGVRYNEQFF	TGTGCCAGCTCACCAGTCCGACTAGCGGGAGTACGCTACAATGAGCAGTTCTTC
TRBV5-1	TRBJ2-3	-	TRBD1	CASSVTGGGGDTQYF	TGCGCCAGCAGCGTGACAGGGGGCGGTGGGGATACGCAGTATTTT
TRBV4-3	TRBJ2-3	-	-	CASSQDWAASTDTQYF	TGCGCCAGCAGCCAAGATTGGGCAGCCAGCACAGATACGCAGTATTTT
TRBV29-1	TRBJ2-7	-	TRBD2	CSVVDGRLTYEQYF	TGCAGCGTTGTAGACGGGAGGCTCACCTACGAGCAGTACTTC
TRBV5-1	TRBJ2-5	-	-	CASSFTGALETQYF	TGCGCCAGCAGCTTCACGGGAGCACTGGAGACCCAGTACTTC
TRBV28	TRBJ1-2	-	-	CASSLRGYGYTF	TGTGCCAGCAGTTTACGGGGCTATGGCTACACCTTC
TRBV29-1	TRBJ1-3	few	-	CSVGLKSNSAGNTIYF	TGCAGCGTTGGCCTCAAGTCGAATTCGGCTGGAAACACCATATATTTT
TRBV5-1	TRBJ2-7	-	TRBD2	CASSLEDSTAGGPDEQYF	TGCGCCAGCAGCTTGGAGGACTCTACAGCGGGAGGTCCAGACGAGCAGTACTTC
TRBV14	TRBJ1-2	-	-	CASSQDYTETYGYTF	TGTGCCAGCAGCCAAGATTACACAGAAACCTATGGCTACACCTTC
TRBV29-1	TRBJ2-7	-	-	CSVVDSTLEQYF	TGCAGCGTTGTGGACAGTACCCTCGAGCAGTACTTC
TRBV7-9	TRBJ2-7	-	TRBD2	CASSGRTGTSVHSSYEQYF	TGTGCCAGCAGCGGGCGGACAGGGACTAGCGTACATAGCTCCTACGAGCAGTACTTC
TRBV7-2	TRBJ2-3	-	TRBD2	CASSNWRLAKATDTQYF	TGTGCCAGCAGCAATTGGAGACTAGCCAAAGCCACAGATACGCAGTATTTT
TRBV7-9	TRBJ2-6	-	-	CASSLTQGTNVLTF	TGTGCCAGCAGCCTCACCCAGGGAACCAACGTCCTGACTTTC
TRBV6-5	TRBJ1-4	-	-	CASSTGQKLFF	TGTGCCAGCAGTACAGGGCAAAAACTGTTTTTT
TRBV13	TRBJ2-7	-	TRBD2	CASSLAGLAGGPYEQYF	TGTGCCAGCAGCTTAGCGGGACTAGCGGGAGGCCCCTACGAGCAGTACTTC
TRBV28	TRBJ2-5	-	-	CASSPPRQFTQETQYF	TGTGCCAGCAGTCCCCCACGACAGTTTACTCAAGAGACCCAGTACTTC
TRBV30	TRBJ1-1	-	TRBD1	CAWTTGRGLVSTEAFF	TGTGCCTGGACAACGGGCAGGGGGCTGGTTAGCACTGAAGCTTTCTTT
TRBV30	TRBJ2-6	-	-	CAWSSRAGANVLTF	TGTGCCTGGAGTAGTAGAGCTGGGGCCAACGTCCTGACTTTC
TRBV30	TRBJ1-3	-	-	CAWSVAVSSGNTIYF	TGTGCCTGGAGTGTGGCCGTTTCCTCTGGAAACACCATATATTTT
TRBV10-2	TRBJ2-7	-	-	CASSESPVQGPEQYF	TGCGCCAGCAGTGAGTCGCCAGTCCAGGGTCCCGAGCAGTACTTC
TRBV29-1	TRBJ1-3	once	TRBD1	CSVGQGANGNTIYF	TGCAGCGTTGGACAGGGGGCAAATGGAAACACCATATATTTT
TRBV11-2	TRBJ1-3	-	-	CASGTGTTSGNTIYF	TGTGCCAGCGGAACCGGGACAACCTCTGGAAACACCATATATTTT
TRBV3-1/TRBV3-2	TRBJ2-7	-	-	CASSQGAGSYEQYF	TGTGCCAGCAGCCAAGGTGCGGGTTCCTACGAGCAGTACTTC
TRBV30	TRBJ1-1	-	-	CAWTTGRYTNTEAFF	TGTGCCTGGACCACTGGTAGATATACGAACACTGAAGCTTTCTTT
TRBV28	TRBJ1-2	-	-	CASSLWSRYGYTF	TGTGCCAGCAGTTTATGGTCCCGCTATGGCTACACCTTC
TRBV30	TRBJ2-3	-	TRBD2	CAWSTRRLAGGDTQYF	TGTGCCTGGAGTACCAGGCGGCTAGCGGGAGGGGATACGCAGTATTTT
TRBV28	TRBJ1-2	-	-	CASVSMGLYGYTF	TGTGCCAGCGTTTCCATGGGACTCTATGGCTACACCTTC
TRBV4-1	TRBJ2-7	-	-	CASSSGKQGRPYEQYF	TGCGCCAGCAGCTCTGGGAAGCAGGGTAGACCCTACGAGCAGTACTTC
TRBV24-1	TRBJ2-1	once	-	CATSDWEGGNEQFF	TGTGCCACCAGTGATTGGGAAGGGGGCAATGAGCAGTTCTTC
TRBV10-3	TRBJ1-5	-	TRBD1	CATRDSDSNQPQHF	TGTGCCACTAGGGACAGCGATAGCAATCAGCCCCAGCATTTT
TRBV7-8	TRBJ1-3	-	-	CASSPREDSGNTIYF	TGTGCCAGCAGCCCCCGAGAGGACAGTGGAAACACCATATATTTT
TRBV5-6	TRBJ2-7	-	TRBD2	CASSFRLAEYEQYF	TGTGCCAGCAGCTTTAGACTAGCCGAATACGAGCAGTACTTC
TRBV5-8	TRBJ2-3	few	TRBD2	CASSAGLGTDTQYF	TGTGCCAGCAGCGCGGGACTAGGAACAGATACGCAGTATTTT
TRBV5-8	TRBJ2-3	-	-	CASSLVISGNTDTQYF	TGTGCCAGCAGCTTGGTGATTAGCGGCAACACAGATACGCAGTATTTT
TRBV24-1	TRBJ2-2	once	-	CATSDLDISNTGELFF	TGTGCCACCAGTGATTTGGACATTTCGAACACCGGGGAGCTGTTTTTT
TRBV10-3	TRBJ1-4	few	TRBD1	CAISVSPQGTNEKLFF	TGTGCCATCAGTGTTTCACCACAGGGGACTAATGAAAAACTGTTTTTT
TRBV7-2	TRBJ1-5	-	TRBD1	CASSSRQGGQPQHF	TGTGCCAGCAGCTCCCGACAGGGGGGACAGCCCCAGCATTTT
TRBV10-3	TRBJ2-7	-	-	CAISESGEVYEQYF	TGTGCCATCAGTGAGTCCGGAGAGGTTTACGAGCAGTACTTC
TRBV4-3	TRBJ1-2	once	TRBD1	CASSLGTGGSGYTF	TGCGCCAGCAGCCTTGGGACAGGGGGTAGTGGCTACACCTTC
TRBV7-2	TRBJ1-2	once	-	CASSLARTHYGYTF	TGTGCCAGCAGCTTAGCGAGGACTCACTATGGCTACACCTTC